The present entry profiles one TCR beta chain with its context. The data derive from a study of post-analysis software for immune sequencing data. Every TCR beta cDNA library bore unique molecular identifiers. Via MiXCR, TCRdb re-called the PCR reads, giving one row per CDR3 protein. Of about 540,000 distinct CDR3 sequences in the sample, approximately 31% are singletons; the top ten hold 4.5% to 7.5%. The sample consisted of blood. This sequence was found in a girl aged 2 to 17 with multiple sclerosis.

CDR3 loop: CASSLGLVQPQHF. The CDR3 DNA reads TGTGCCAGCAGCTTAGGGTTGGTTCAGCCCCAGCATTTT. The V gene is TRBV7-2, the J gene TRBJ1-5, with D unresolved. CDR1 SGHTA and CDR2 FQGNSA come from the germline V gene. With 1 base removed from V and 6 bases from J, the gap between germline ends came to 7 bases. CDR3 length: 13 amino acids.